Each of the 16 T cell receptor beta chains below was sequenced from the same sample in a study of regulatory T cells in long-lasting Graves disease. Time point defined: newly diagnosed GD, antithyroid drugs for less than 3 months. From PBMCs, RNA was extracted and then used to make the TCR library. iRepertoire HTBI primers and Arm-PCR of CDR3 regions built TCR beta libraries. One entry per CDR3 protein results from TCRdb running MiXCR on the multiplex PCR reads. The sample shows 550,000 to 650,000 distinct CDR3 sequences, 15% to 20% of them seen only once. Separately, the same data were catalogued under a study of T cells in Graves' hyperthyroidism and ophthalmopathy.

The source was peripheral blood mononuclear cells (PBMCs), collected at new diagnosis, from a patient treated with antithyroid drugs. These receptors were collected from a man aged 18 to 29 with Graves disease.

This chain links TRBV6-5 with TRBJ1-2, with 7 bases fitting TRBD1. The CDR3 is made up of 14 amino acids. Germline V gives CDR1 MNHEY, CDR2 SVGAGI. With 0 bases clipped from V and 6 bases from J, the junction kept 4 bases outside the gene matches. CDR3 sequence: CASSYSTGWNGYTF. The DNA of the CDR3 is TGTGCCAGCAGTTACTCGACAGGGTGGAATGGCTACACCTTC.

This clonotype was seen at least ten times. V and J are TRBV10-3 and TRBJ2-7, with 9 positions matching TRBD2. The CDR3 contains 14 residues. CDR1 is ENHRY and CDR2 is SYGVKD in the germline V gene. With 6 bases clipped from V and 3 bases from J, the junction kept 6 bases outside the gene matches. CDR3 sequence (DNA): TGTGCCATCAGCATAGCGGGAGAGGGCTACGAGCAGTACTTC. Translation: CAISIAGEGYEQYF.

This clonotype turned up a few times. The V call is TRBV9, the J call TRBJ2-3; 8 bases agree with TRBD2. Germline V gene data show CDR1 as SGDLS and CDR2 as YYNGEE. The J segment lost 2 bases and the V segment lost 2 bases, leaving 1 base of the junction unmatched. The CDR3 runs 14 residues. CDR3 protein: CASSVGLDTDTQYF. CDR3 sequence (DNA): TGTGCCAGCAGCGTGGGACTAGACACAGATACGCAGTATTTT.

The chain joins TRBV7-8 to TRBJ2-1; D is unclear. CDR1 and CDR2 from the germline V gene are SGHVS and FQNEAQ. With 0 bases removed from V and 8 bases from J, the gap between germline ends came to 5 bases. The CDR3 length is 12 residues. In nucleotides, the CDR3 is TGTGCCAGCAGCTTAGCTGTCGATGAGCAGTTCTTC. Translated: CASSLAVDEQFF. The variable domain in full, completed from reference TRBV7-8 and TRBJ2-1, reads GAGVSQSPRYKVAKRGQDVALRCDPISGHVSLFWYQQALGQGPEFLTYFQNEAQLDKSGLPSDRFFAERPEGSVSTLKIQRTQQEDSAVYLCASSLAVDEQFFGPGTRLTVL.

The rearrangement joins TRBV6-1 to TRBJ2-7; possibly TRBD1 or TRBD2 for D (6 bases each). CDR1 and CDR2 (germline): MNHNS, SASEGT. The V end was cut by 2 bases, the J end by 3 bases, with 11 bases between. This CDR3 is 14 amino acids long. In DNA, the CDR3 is TGTGCCAGCAGTGAAAGGGGGGCGGGCTACGAGCAGTACTTC. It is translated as CASSERGAGYEQYF.

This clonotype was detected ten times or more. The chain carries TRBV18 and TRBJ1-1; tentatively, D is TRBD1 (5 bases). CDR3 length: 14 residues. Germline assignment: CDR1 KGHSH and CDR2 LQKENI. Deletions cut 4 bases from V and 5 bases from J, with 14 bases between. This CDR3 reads CASSLTRVGTEAFF. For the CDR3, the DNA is TGTGCCAGCTCACTTACCAGGGTCGGGACTGAAGCTTTCTTT. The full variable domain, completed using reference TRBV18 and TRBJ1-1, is NAGVMQNPRHLVRRRGQEARLRCSPMKGHSHVYWYRQLPEEGLKFMVYLQKENIIDESGMPKERFSAEFPKEGPSILRIQQVVRGDSAAYFCASSLTRVGTEAFFGQGTRLTVV.

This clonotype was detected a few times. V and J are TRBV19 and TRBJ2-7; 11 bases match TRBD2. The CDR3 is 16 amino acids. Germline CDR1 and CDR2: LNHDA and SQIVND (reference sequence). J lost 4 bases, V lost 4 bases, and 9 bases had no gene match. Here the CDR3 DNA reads TGTGCCAGTAGTAAACTAGCGGGAGAAAGGGAGTACGAGCAGTACTTC. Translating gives CASSKLAGEREYEQYF.

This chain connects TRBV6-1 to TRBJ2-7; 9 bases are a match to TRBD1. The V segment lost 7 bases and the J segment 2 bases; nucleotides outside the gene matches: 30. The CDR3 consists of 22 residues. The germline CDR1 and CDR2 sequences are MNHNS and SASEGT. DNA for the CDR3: TGTGCCAGCACCCTATGGGCCGGGACAGGGAAATTAAAAGGACAACGACCCTACGAGCAGTACTTC. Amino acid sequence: CASTLWAGTGKLKGQRPYEQYF.

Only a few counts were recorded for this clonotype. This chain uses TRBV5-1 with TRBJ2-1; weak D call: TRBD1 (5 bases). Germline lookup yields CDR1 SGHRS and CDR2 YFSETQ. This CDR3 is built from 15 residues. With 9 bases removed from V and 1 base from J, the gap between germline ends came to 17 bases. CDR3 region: CATTTQGGSYNEQFF. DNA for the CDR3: TGCGCCACTACCACCCAGGGTGGGTCCTACAATGAGCAGTTCTTC.

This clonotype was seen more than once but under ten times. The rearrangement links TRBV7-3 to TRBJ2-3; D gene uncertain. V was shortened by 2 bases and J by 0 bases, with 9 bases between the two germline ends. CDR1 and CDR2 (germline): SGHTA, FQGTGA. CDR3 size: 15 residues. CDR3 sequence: CASSLGSTSTDTQYF. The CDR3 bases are TGTGCCAGCAGCTTAGGGTCAACCAGCACAGATACGCAGTATTTT. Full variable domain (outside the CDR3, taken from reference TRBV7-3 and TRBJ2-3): GAGVSQTPSNKVTEKGKYVELRCDPISGHTALYWYRQSLGQGPEFLIYFQGTGAADDSGLPNDRFFAVRPEGSVSTLKIQRTERGDSAVYLCASSLGSTSTDTQYFGPGTRLTVL.

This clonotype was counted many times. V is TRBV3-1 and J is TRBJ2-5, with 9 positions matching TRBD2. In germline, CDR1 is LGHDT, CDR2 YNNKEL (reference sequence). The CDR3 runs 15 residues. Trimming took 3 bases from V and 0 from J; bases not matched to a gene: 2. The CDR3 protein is CASSHSGRHQETQYF. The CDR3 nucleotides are TGTGCCAGCAGCCACAGCGGGAGGCACCAAGAGACCCAGTACTTC.

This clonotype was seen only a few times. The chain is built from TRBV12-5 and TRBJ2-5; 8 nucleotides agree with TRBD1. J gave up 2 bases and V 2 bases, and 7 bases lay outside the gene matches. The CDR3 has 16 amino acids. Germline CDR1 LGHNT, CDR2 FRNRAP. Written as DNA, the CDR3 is TGTGCTAGTGGTTTGACCTCCGGGACAGGACAAGAGACCCAGTACTTC. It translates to CASGLTSGTGQETQYF.

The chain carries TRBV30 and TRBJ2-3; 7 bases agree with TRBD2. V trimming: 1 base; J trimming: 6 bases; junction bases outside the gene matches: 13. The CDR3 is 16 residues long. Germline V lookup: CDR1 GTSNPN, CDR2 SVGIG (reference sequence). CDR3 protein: CAWSGVTSPMLDTQYF. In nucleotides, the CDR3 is TGTGCCTGGAGTGGGGTGACTAGCCCCATGTTGGATACGCAGTATTTT.

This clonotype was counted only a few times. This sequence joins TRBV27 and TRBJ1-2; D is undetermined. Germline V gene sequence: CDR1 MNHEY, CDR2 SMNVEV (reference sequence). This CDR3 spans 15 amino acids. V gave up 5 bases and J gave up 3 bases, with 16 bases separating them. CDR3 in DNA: TGTGCCAGCAGTCCGACCTCGGAGGGTGACTATGGCTACACCTTC. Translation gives CASSPTSEGDYGYTF.

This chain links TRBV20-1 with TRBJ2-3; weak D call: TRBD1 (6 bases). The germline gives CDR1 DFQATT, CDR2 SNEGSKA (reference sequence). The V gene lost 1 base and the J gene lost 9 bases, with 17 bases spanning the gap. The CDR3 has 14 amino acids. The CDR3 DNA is TGCAGTGCTAGAGTGGGGGCCTCGGGTGGCACGCAGTATTTT. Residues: CSARVGASGGTQYF.

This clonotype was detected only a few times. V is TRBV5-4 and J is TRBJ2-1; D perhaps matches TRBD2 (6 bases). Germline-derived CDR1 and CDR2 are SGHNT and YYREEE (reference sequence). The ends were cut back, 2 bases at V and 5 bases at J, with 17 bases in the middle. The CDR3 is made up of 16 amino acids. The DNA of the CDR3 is TGTGCCAGCAGCTTAGGTGGGAAGCGGGTTAACAATGAGCAGTTCTTC. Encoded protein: CASSLGGKRVNNEQFF. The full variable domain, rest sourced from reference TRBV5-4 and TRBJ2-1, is ETGVTQSPTHLIKTRGQQVTLRCSSQSGHNTVSWYQQALGQGPQFIFQYYREEENGRGNFPPRFSGLQFPNYSSELNVNALELDDSALYLCASSLGGKRVNNEQFFGPGTRLTVL.